Reported below is one TCR beta chain. Its antigen is unidentified. CDR1 and CDR2 from the germline V gene are MNHEY and SVGAGI. The CDR3 is 15 residues long. V was trimmed by 1 base and J by 2 bases, leaving 11 bases between them. This sample is drawn from a study of T cell repertoires in cytomegalovirus infection. Across the whole study: TCR beta signatures that were public indicated CMV infection and matching HLA type.

Each CDR3 protein gets one entry after TCRdb re-called the reads with MiXCR. This table holds approximately 1,000,000 distinct CDR3 sequences, roughly 31% found once. Whole-study findings and limits: Summed public TCR beta family frequency identified CMV carriers bearing the relevant HLA. In two of eight donors, the top clonotype was HLA-C-restricted CMV-specific.

This sample comprised cultured CD8+ T cells from PBMCs, obtained from culture after CMV antigen stimulation. The sequence was obtained from a human donor in good health (CMV status not recorded). Some clones in this sample may be carry-over from other donors' samples. The chain combines TRBV6-5 with TRBJ1-1, with D possibly matching TRBD1 (5 bases). DNA of the CDR3: TGTGCCAGCAGTTACTATGTAGGGGCTAACACTGAAGCTTTCTTT. As protein: CASSYYVGANTEAFF.